These T cell receptor beta chains were read from a single sample in a study of T-cell memory formation after mild COVID-19. TCRdb recomputed calls from the 5' RACE reads with MiXCR, one row per CDR3 protein. Of some 300,000 distinct CDR3 sequences in the sample, approximately 22% were seen once. Sequencing was done on a sample of PBMCs or a T cell subset sorted from them (not recorded which). Receptor source: a man between 18 and 29 years old who had mild COVID-19 (a few samples of this study predate the infection). Cell type and time point are not known. Both conserved end residues are part of each CDR3. D genes are given only for firm matches. Clone size, where shown, is once, few, many, or a class for clones that have expanded.

j_call: TRBJ1-4
d_call: -
v_call: TRBV20-1
clone_size: -
cdr3_aa: CSASGTNEKLFF
cdr3_nt: TGCAGTGCGTCCGGTACTAATGAAAAACTGTTTTTT

j_call: TRBJ1-4
d_call: -
v_call: TRBV5-1
clone_size: few
cdr3_aa: CASSLAGSGRLNEKLFF
cdr3_nt: TGCGCCAGCAGCTTGGCCGGGAGTGGCAGGCTAAATGAAAAACTGTTTTTT

j_call: TRBJ1-5
d_call: -
v_call: TRBV12-3/TRBV12-4
clone_size: few
cdr3_aa: CASSGGGVQPQHF
cdr3_nt: TGTGCCAGCAGTGGGGGGGGGGTTCAGCCCCAGCATTTT

j_call: TRBJ2-3
d_call: -
v_call: TRBV5-1
clone_size: -
cdr3_aa: CASRTRSSTDTQYF
cdr3_nt: TGCGCCAGCAGAACCCGTTCTAGCACAGATACGCAGTATTTT

j_call: TRBJ1-3
d_call: -
v_call: TRBV5-1
clone_size: -
cdr3_aa: CASSLAGVSSGNTIYF
cdr3_nt: TGCGCCAGCAGCTTGGCGGGGGTTAGTTCTGGAAACACCATATATTTT

j_call: TRBJ1-6
d_call: -
v_call: TRBV7-2
clone_size: few
cdr3_aa: CASSWGLGQGYSPLHF
cdr3_nt: TGTGCCAGCAGCTGGGGTCTGGGGCAGGGATATTCACCCCTCCACTTT

j_call: TRBJ2-1
d_call: -
v_call: TRBV7-2
clone_size: many
cdr3_aa: CASSLVGDSEQFF
cdr3_nt: TGTGCCAGCAGCTTAGTCGGCGATAGTGAGCAGTTCTTC

j_call: TRBJ2-1
d_call: TRBD1
v_call: TRBV5-1
clone_size: many
cdr3_aa: CASSLDRVSYNEQFF
cdr3_nt: TGCGCCAGCAGCCTGGACAGGGTTTCCTACAATGAGCAGTTCTTC

j_call: TRBJ1-1
d_call: -
v_call: TRBV7-9
clone_size: many
cdr3_aa: CASTPREDTEAFF
cdr3_nt: TGTGCCAGCACCCCCAGAGAGGACACTGAAGCTTTCTTT

j_call: TRBJ1-1
d_call: TRBD1
v_call: TRBV7-3
clone_size: few
cdr3_aa: CASSLPGQGNTEAFF
cdr3_nt: TGTGCCAGCAGCCTCCCGGGACAGGGGAACACTGAAGCTTTCTTT